A selection of T cell receptor beta chains follows, all from one sample in a study of blood T cell repertoires in COVID-19. Sequencing used immunoSEQ multiplex PCR; TCRdb keeps in-frame clones, though not all of them. The sample consists of about 72,000 clones, more than 80% of them appearing once. The sequencing sample was made of peripheral blood. The receptors here all came from a woman older than 75 with active or convalescent COVID-19. Both conserved end residues are trimmed from each CDR3. Where a row states a size, it is once, few, many or the class of an expanded clone; other rows omit it.

CDR3 protein	V gene	J gene	clone size
ASSPGQGAVYEQY	TRBV18	TRBJ2-7	-
ASSPLPMGPYNEQF	TRBV18	TRBJ2-1	-
ASSIFSSNQPQH	TRBV19	TRBJ1-5	-
ASSYPEGGLRSQY	TRBV6-2/TRBV6-3	TRBJ2-5	-
AWRASGGAHEQF	TRBV30	TRBJ2-1	-
ASSLVRTGFEQY	TRBV5-5	TRBJ2-7	-
ASSPWGDATNYGYT	TRBV6-6	TRBJ1-2	few
ASSSNLSGQQF	TRBV11-2	TRBJ2-1	-
ASSQDFVGPGELF	TRBV14	TRBJ2-2	-
ASSISEGSNTEAF	TRBV19	TRBJ1-1	few
ASSRGGTGAHSPLH	TRBV11-2	TRBJ1-6	once
ASSDGTDYGYT	TRBV6-4	TRBJ1-2	-
ASSLAIGTEGMKLF	TRBV7-2	TRBJ1-4	-
ATSRTVIDPGELF	TRBV15	TRBJ2-2	-
ASSQSDSYSNQPQH	TRBV3-1/TRBV3-2	TRBJ1-5	few
ASSLGQGYT	TRBV5-1	TRBJ1-2	-
ASSSTTDRGATQY	TRBV7-2	TRBJ2-3	-
ASRETDQLGKNIQY	TRBV28	TRBJ2-4	-
ASSQEPGLAGGYTDTQY	TRBV4-3	TRBJ2-3	-
ASSDLRGLGANVLT	TRBV25-1	TRBJ2-6	-
ASSLYGPGNNEKLF	TRBV7-2	TRBJ1-4	-
AISTGGASYGYT	TRBV10-3	TRBJ1-2	-
ASTRQPGQGYGYT	TRBV9	TRBJ1-2	-
ASSSQGTYGYT	TRBV19	TRBJ1-2	-
ASSLALGYPYGYT	TRBV5-1	TRBJ1-2	-
AWSRGPSSIYEQY	TRBV30	TRBJ2-7	once
ASTRAEQETQY	TRBV25-1	TRBJ2-5	-
ASSQDKDRALH	TRBV4-1	TRBJ1-6	once
ASSQDGQGGQPQH	TRBV4-3	TRBJ1-5	-
SGAGSYT	TRBV20-1	TRBJ1-2	-
ASSQDGDSRAGTL	TRBV4-3	TRBJ2-1	-
ASSGGGNQPQH	TRBV9	TRBJ1-5	few
ASSPSFRAGGETQY	TRBV7-6	TRBJ2-5	-
ASSLVSGRAETQY	TRBV28	TRBJ2-5	few
ASSSGAGGPADTQY	TRBV7-2	TRBJ2-3	-
ASTGRAPEV	TRBV7-9	TRBJ2-1	-
ATSDHVGADTQY	TRBV24-1	TRBJ2-3	-
ASSSNRGGDTQY	TRBV7-3	TRBJ2-3	-
ASSVSGGDTDTQY	TRBV9	TRBJ2-3	-
ASSEIVDGYT	TRBV2	TRBJ1-2	-
ASSLGAYRGVSYEQY	TRBV13	TRBJ2-7	-
AISDSSGSGPLH	TRBV10-3	TRBJ1-6	-
ASSHRGSSETQY	TRBV19	TRBJ2-5	once
ASSLEWQNPYEQY	TRBV5-1	TRBJ2-7	-
ASSSGTGANTEAF	TRBV3-1/TRBV3-2	TRBJ1-1	-
ASSISDRLHEQY	TRBV19	TRBJ2-7	-
ASISSLAGRNTGELF	TRBV19	TRBJ2-2	-
AIMAGSSYEQY	TRBV10-3	TRBJ2-7	once
ASSRDYNEQF	TRBV5-1	TRBJ2-1	-
ASSSQGRDTEAF	TRBV6-5	TRBJ1-1	-
ASSDGINSPLH	TRBV18	TRBJ1-6	once
ASSSDVTANYGYT	TRBV7-9	TRBJ1-2	-
ASTQRGTGLFFNQPQH	TRBV19	TRBJ1-5	-
AISPITWEQF	TRBV10-3	TRBJ2-1	-